The 9 T cell receptor beta chains below come from one sample, sequenced in a study of blood T cell repertoires in COVID-19. The data were produced by immunoSEQ multiplex PCR, yet TCRdb's version contains in-frame clones alone and is incomplete. The table has around 170,000 clones, around 90% seen once. The sample taken for sequencing was PBMCs or T cells enriched from blood (not recorded which). These receptors all stem from a woman aged 18-29 years who had recovered from COVID-19.

V usage is TRBV1 and J usage is TRBJ1-1. TRBV1 is noted as a pseudogene. The CDR3 spans 17 residues. The CDR3 loop is CTSSQEGGCRVNTEAFF. CDR3 DNA sequence: TGCACCAGCAGCCAAGAGGGGGGGTGCAGAGTGAACACTGAAGCTTTCTTT.

This chain links TRBV7-2 with TRBJ1-2, with D unclear. Trimming took 1 base from V and 2 from J, leaving 11 bases between them. Germline CDR1 and CDR2: SGHTA and FQGNSA. The CDR3 runs to 15 residues. In DNA, the CDR3 is TGTGCCAGCAGCTTAGGCTATATACCGAACTATGGCTACACCTTC. It specifies CASSLGYIPNYGYTF.

This chain uses TRBV19 with TRBJ2-1; 10 bases are a match to TRBD2. The germline CDR1 and CDR2 sequences are LNHDA and SQIVND (reference sequence). The CDR3 spans 16 residues. V lost 7 bases and J lost 9; bases outside the gene matches: 15. The CDR3 bases are TGTGCCAGTACAGATCGGGGAGCGGGAGGGCATTCTGAGCAGTTCTTC. This sequence encodes CASTDRGAGGHSEQFF.

This chain joins TRBV5-4 and TRBJ1-3; D uncertain. The CDR3 contains 18 residues. Germline V gene lookup returns CDR1 SGHNT and CDR2 YYREEE (reference sequence). Trimming shortened V by 4 bases and J by 0 bases, and 20 bases separated the two germline ends. The CDR3 DNA reads TGTGCCAGCAGCGCCGGGCTTGGGCTAGCGAGCTCTGGAAACACCATATATTTT. It yields the protein CASSAGLGLASSGNTIYF.

This rearrangement joins TRBV27 to TRBJ2-1; the D gene is possibly TRBD2 (5 bases). The CDR3 runs to 15 residues. V was cut by 3 bases and J by 0 bases, with 9 bases left in between. Germline lookup yields CDR1 MNHEY and CDR2 SMNVEV (reference sequence). The CDR3 DNA reads TGTGCCAGCAGTTTCGGGGTAAGCTCCTACAATGAGCAGTTCTTC. It specifies CASSFGVSSYNEQFF.

This clone was counted once. The chain has TRBV3-1 (or the pseudogene TRBV3-2) and TRBJ1-2; 7 bases are a match to TRBD1. Germline V lookup: CDR1 LGHDT, CDR2 YNNKEL (reference sequence). The junction had 8 bases not matched to a gene; V was cut back by 1 base and J by 3 bases. This CDR3 comprises 16 residues. The CDR3: CASSQAAGGGHYGYTF. The DNA for the CDR3 is TGTGCCAGCAGCCAAGCGGCAGGGGGTGGCCACTATGGCTACACCTTC.

The chain uses TRBV19 and TRBJ1-1; no definite D call. The CDR3 covers 13 residues. Germline CDR1 is LNHDA and CDR2 is SQIVND (reference sequence). V gave up 5 bases and J gave up 6 bases, with 13 bases separating them. The CDR3 loop reads CASSLSGFAEAFF. The CDR3 coding sequence is TGTGCCAGTAGTCTGTCCGGGTTCGCTGAAGCTTTCTTT. The full variable domain, its missing parts supplied by reference TRBV19 and TRBJ1-1, is DGGITQSPKYLFRKEGQNVTLSCEQNLNHDAMYWYRQDPGQGLRLIYYSQIVNDFQKGDIAEGYSVSREKKESFPLTVTSAQKNPTAFYLCASSLSGFAEAFFGQGTRLTVV.

V and J are TRBV7-2 and TRBJ2-1, with 8 bases aligning to TRBD2. V lost 5 bases and J lost 8; bases outside the gene matches: 14. CDR3 length equals 16 residues. In germline, CDR1 is SGHTA, CDR2 FQGNSA. The CDR3 protein is CASSPTGGTRWYEQFF. CDR3 sequence (DNA): TGTGCCAGCAGCCCGACGGGGGGGACTAGATGGTATGAGCAGTTCTTC.

The J gene is TRBJ1-1, the V gene TRBV10-1; D gene uncertain. Deletions cut 3 bases from V and 1 base from J, with 9 bases between. The CDR3 is 14 residues long. From germline, CDR1 is WNHNN and CDR2 SYGVQD (reference sequence). Here the CDR3 DNA reads TGCGCCAGCAGTGAAGGAGGTTGGAACACTGAAGCTTTCTTT. It codes for CASSEGGWNTEAFF.